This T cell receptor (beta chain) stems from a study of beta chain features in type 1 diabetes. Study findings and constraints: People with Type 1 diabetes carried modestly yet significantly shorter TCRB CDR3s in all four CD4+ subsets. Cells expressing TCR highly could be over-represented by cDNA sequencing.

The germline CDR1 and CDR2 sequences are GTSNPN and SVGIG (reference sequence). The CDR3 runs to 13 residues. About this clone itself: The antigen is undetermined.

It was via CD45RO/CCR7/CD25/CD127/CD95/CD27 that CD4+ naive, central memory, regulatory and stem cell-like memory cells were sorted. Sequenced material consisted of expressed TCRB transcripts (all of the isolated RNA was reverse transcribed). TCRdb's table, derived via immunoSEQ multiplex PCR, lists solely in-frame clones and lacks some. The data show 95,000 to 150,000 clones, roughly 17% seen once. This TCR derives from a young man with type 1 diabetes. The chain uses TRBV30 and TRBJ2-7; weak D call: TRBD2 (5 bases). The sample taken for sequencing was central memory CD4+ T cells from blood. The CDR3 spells CALSGNHLYEQYF. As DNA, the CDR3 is TGTGCTTTGTCGGGAAACCATCTCTACGAGCAGTACTTC.